One sample yielded the 25 T cell receptor beta chains listed below, sequenced in a study of blood T cell repertoires in COVID-19. Profiled with immunoSEQ multiplex PCR; TCRdb holds only in-frame clones, not every one. The table includes about 270,000 clones, about four fifths detected once. Input material: peripheral blood. Receptors originate from a woman aged 55-75 years with active or convalescent COVID-19.

The rearrangement uses TRBV4-3 and TRBJ2-7; 9 bases map to TRBD1. The CDR3 covers 16 residues. Germline assignment: CDR1 LGHNA and CDR2 YSLEER. J was trimmed by 3 bases and V by 4 bases; bases with no gene match: 10. CDR3 sequence: CASSPSAGQGDYEQYF. For the CDR3, the DNA is TGCGCCAGCAGCCCTAGCGCGGGACAGGGAGACTACGAGCAGTACTTC.

This chain uses TRBV18 with TRBJ2-7; the D gene is possibly TRBD2 (5 bases). The CDR3 spans 12 residues. The V and J ends lost 3 bases and 2 bases respectively, with 5 bases between them. CDR1 and CDR2 from the germline V gene are KGHSH and LQKENI. CDR3: CASSPGAYEQYF. In DNA form, the CDR3 reads TGTGCCAGCTCACCCGGGGCCTACGAGCAGTACTTC.

This clone was counted a single time. V gene TRBV7-3 combines with J gene TRBJ2-1, with D tentatively TRBD2 (5 bases). With 5 bases removed from V and 4 bases from J, the gap between germline ends came to 12 bases. This CDR3 spans 14 amino acids. Germline values: CDR1 SGHTA, CDR2 FQGTGA. The CDR3 sequence is CASSPAGGYNEQFF. CDR3 nucleotide sequence: TGTGCCAGCAGCCCCGCCGGCGGGTACAATGAGCAGTTCTTC.

V and J are TRBV2 and TRBJ1-5; 7 bases are a match to TRBD1. Per the germline V gene, CDR1 is SNHLY and CDR2 is FYNNEI. This CDR3 is built from 15 residues. V was pared by 6 bases and J by 2 bases, with 7 bases of the junction left unmatched. The CDR3 region has the DNA TGTGCCAGCAGCTCCAGGGGGTTCGGCAATCAGCCCCAGCATTTT. Its translation is CASSSRGFGNQPQHF.

The V call is TRBV15, the J call TRBJ2-2; a possible D gene is TRBD1 (6 bases). The V gene lost 0 bases and the J gene lost 6 bases, with 11 bases spanning the gap. CDR3 length: 15 residues. Germline V CDR1 and CDR2: LNHNV, YYDKDF (reference sequence). The CDR3 here is CATSRDLGQPGELFF. CDR3 coding DNA: TGTGCCACCAGCAGAGATCTTGGACAGCCCGGGGAGCTGTTTTTT.

CDR3 DNA sequence: TGTGCCAGCACCCTGACAGGGGACAACTATGGCTACACCTTC. Protein product: CASTLTGDNYGYTF. The rearrangement uses TRBV7-2 and TRBJ1-2, with 8 bases identical to TRBD1. V lost 7 bases, J lost 2 bases, and 6 bases stayed unmatched. Germline V lookup: CDR1 SGHTA, CDR2 FQGNSA. CDR3 length equals 14 residues. Looking up the rest from reference TRBV7-2 and TRBJ1-2 gives the full variable domain: GAGVSQSPSNKVTEKGKDVELRCDPISGHTALYWYRQSLGQGLEFLIYFQGNSAPDKSGLPSDRFSAERTGGSVSTLTIQRTQQEDSAVYLCASTLTGDNYGYTFGSGTRLTVV.

This chain links TRBV9 with TRBJ2-3; TRBD2 matches at 10 bases. The length of the CDR3 is 15 residues. CDR1 and CDR2 from the germline V gene are SGDLS and YYNGEE. The ends lost 1 base at V and 3 bases at J; junction bases unmatched: 2. The CDR3 loop reads CASSVQLAGTDTQYF. CDR3 nucleotide sequence: TGTGCCAGCAGCGTACAACTAGCGGGAACAGATACGCAGTATTTT.

CDR3 coding DNA: TGTGCCAGCAGCTTAACAGAGAGCACAGATACGCAGTATTTT. Protein product: CASSLTESTDTQYF. The chain employs TRBV7-9 and TRBJ2-3; D ambiguous. CDR3 length: 14 amino acids. CDR1 and CDR2 from the germline V gene are SEHNR and FQNEAQ (reference sequence). Trimming shortened V by 2 bases and J by 0 bases, and 6 bases separated the two germline ends.

V is TRBV7-2 and J is TRBJ1-5; D remains ambiguous. This CDR3 comprises 12 residues. Germline V gene lookup returns CDR1 SGHTA and CDR2 FQGNSA. V shed 1 base and J shed 11 bases, with 9 bases lying between them. CDR3 sequence: CASSLDGMAQHF. Written as DNA, the CDR3 is TGTGCCAGCAGCTTAGACGGGATGGCCCAGCATTTT.

The gene calls are TRBV18 and TRBJ2-2; D ambiguous. The germline V and J ends were trimmed by 6 bases and 4 bases, with 6 bases remaining between them. The CDR3 totals 12 residues. From germline, CDR1 is KGHSH and CDR2 LQKENI. The CDR3: CASSSSTGELFF. The DNA of the CDR3 is TGTGCCAGCTCGTCTAGCACCGGGGAGCTGTTTTTT.

The chain couples TRBV6-5 to TRBJ2-7; 7 positions match TRBD1. This CDR3 is 13 amino acids long. The V gene end was trimmed by 0 bases and the J gene end by 9 bases; junction bases not matched to a gene: 5. Per the germline V gene, CDR1 is MNHEY and CDR2 is SVGAGI. The CDR3 sequence: CASSYSTGAGQYF. DNA of the CDR3: TGTGCCAGCAGTTACTCAACAGGGGCCGGGCAGTACTTC.

This rearrangement joins TRBV5-6 to TRBJ2-3, with 7 positions matching TRBD1. The V gene end was trimmed by 1 base and the J gene end by 1 base; junction bases not matched to a gene: 3. This CDR3 is built from 15 residues. Germline-derived CDR1 and CDR2 are SGHDT and YYEEEE. CDR3 sequence (DNA): TGTGCCAGCAGCTTGAATGACAGGGGCACAGATACGCAGTATTTT. Residues: CASSLNDRGTDTQYF.

This clone was observed a few times. The CDR3 sequence is CASSRLAGSNEQFF. In DNA form, the CDR3 reads TGTGCCAGCAGTCGACTAGCGGGGAGCAATGAGCAGTTCTTC. The chain has TRBV6-4 and TRBJ2-1; 11 positions match TRBD2. Germline CDR1 reads MRHNA; CDR2 reads SNTAGT. V lost 5 bases to trimming and J lost 6 bases; unmatched junction nucleotides: 3. The CDR3 is 14 residues long.

The rearrangement joins TRBV6-6 to TRBJ1-5; maybe TRBD1 (5 bases). V lost 6 bases and J lost 4, with 13 bases in between. The V gene's germline CDR1 is MNHNY and CDR2 SVGAGI (reference sequence). CDR3 size: 14 residues. CDR3 bases: TGTGCCAGCAGCCCTAACGACAGAAATCAGCCCCAGCATTTT. The encoded protein is CASSPNDRNQPQHF.

The chain recombines TRBV9 with TRBJ1-2, with TRBD1 matching 10 bases. The CDR3 has 16 amino acids. V shed 0 bases, J shed 8 bases, and the junction held 10 bases outside the gene matches. From germline, CDR1 is SGDLS and CDR2 YYNGEE. The CDR3 protein is CASSVGGTGAVGGYTF. The CDR3 nucleotides are TGTGCCAGCAGCGTAGGCGGGACAGGGGCAGTGGGGGGCTACACCTTC.

The rearrangement links TRBV21-1 to TRBJ1-2; the D call of TRBD1 is as the table states it, not checked on the DNA. TRBV21-1 constitutes a pseudogene. This CDR3 region has 18 residues. CDR3 in amino acids: CASSPREGVAPVNYGYTF. For the CDR3, the DNA is TGTGCCAGCAGCCCCCGAGAGGGGGTAGCCCCCGTTAACTATGGCTACACCTTC.

This chain joins TRBV5-6 and TRBJ2-7; TRBD1 agrees at 8 bases. Germline CDR1 SGHDT, CDR2 YYEEEE. V lost 2 bases, J lost 0 bases, and 4 bases stayed unmatched. The CDR3 runs to 15 residues. The CDR3: CASSFRQGHSYEQYF. In DNA, the CDR3 is TGTGCCAGCAGCTTTCGACAGGGGCACTCCTACGAGCAGTACTTC.

The chain recombines TRBV19 with TRBJ1-5; 7 bases are a match to TRBD1. Germline assignment: CDR1 LNHDA and CDR2 SQIVND (reference sequence). V gave up 8 bases and J gave up 3 bases; unmatched junction bases: 7. The length of the CDR3 is 14 residues. The CDR3 reads CASRTGFPNQPQHF. Here the CDR3 DNA reads TGTGCCAGTCGGACAGGCTTTCCCAATCAGCCCCAGCATTTT.

The chain joins TRBV19 to TRBJ2-6; TRBD1 might be the D (5 bases). The CDR3 contains 15 residues. V gave up 5 bases and J gave up 0 bases, with 8 bases separating them. Germline assignment: CDR1 LNHDA and CDR2 SQIVND (reference sequence). The CDR3 spells CASSDRSSGANVLTF. The CDR3 DNA follows: TGTGCCAGTAGTGACAGATCCTCTGGGGCCAACGTCCTGACTTTC.

The chain uses TRBV5-4 and TRBJ1-1; D may be TRBD1 (6 bases). Germline V gives CDR1 SGHNT, CDR2 YYREEE (reference sequence). The CDR3 is 15 amino acids. V lost 0 bases, J lost 4 bases, and 13 bases lay in between. This chain's CDR3 is CASSLGRQASTEAFF. The CDR3 DNA sequence: TGTGCCAGCAGCTTGGGCAGACAGGCATCCACTGAAGCTTTCTTT.

The chain employs TRBV10-1 and TRBJ1-3; D is uncertain. This CDR3 has 15 residues. Germline V gene data show CDR1 as WNHNN and CDR2 as SYGVQD (reference sequence). Trimming took off 2 bases at V and 0 bases at J, with 8 bases between the two ends. CDR3 in amino acids: CASSEGPFSGNTIYF. CDR3 bases: TGCGCCAGCAGTGAGGGCCCCTTCTCTGGAAACACCATATATTTT.

This clone was found a few times. The chain combines TRBV6-2 or TRBV6-3 with TRBJ1-2; TRBD1 might be the D (6 bases). The V end was cut by 3 bases, the J end by 2 bases, with 13 bases between. The germline CDR1 and CDR2 sequences are MNHEY and SVGEGT. CDR3 size: 15 residues. CDR3 sequence reads: CASSYSMGANYGYTF. DNA for the CDR3: TGTGCCAGCAGTTATTCGATGGGGGCAAACTATGGCTACACCTTC.

The count of this clone is one. The rearrangement links TRBV5-4 to TRBJ2-3; perhaps TRBD1 as D (5 bases). The CDR3 totals 16 residues. Germline CDR1 is SGHNT and CDR2 is YYREEE (reference sequence). Trimming took off 0 bases at V and 0 bases at J, with 11 bases between the two ends. The CDR3 loop is CASSLASRASTDTQYF. The CDR3 nucleotides are TGTGCCAGCAGCTTGGCCAGCAGGGCTAGCACAGATACGCAGTATTTT.

This sequence joins TRBV29-1 and TRBJ1-1; 7 nucleotides match TRBD1. CDR1 is SQVTM and CDR2 is ANQGSEA in the germline V gene. Trimming removed 8 bases from V and 1 base from J; junction bases left unmatched: 7. The CDR3 consists of 13 residues. CDR3 DNA: TGCAGCACGCGACAGGGAGAGAACACTGAAGCTTTCTTT. The encoded protein is CSTRQGENTEAFF.

The CDR3 is CASSESAGPDYGYTF. The DNA for the CDR3 is TGTGCCAGCAGCGAGTCGGCGGGGCCTGACTATGGCTACACCTTC. The chain carries TRBV7-3 and TRBJ1-2, with D tentatively TRBD1 (5 bases). The V gene's germline CDR1 is SGHTA and CDR2 FQGTGA. V lost 5 bases to trimming and J lost 3 bases, with 16 bases between them. This CDR3 spans 15 amino acids.